Reported below is one TCR beta chain. What it binds is not known. Vbeta (60) and Jbeta (13) primers were used in the PCR. Clones were read by immunoSEQ multiplex PCR, and TCRdb kept only the in-frame ones, dropping some. The sample contains 90,000 to 130,000 clones, 73% of which appear only once. This specimen belongs to a study of cytomegalovirus exposure and HLA in healthy donors. Findings and limits, study-wide: Apart from CMV serostatus, no immune exposure information was available.

The CDR3 sequence is 12 residues long. CDR1 and CDR2 from the germline V gene are SNHLY and FYNNEI. V shed 8 bases and J shed 1 base, with 8 bases lying between them. This clonotype was obtained from a woman aged 25 to 39 in good health and CMV-seronegative. The sample consisted of PBMCs. The chain links TRBV2 to TRBJ1-1; D gene ambiguous. In DNA form, the CDR3 reads TGTGCCAGCTGGAGGAAGAACACTGAAGCTTTCTTT. This translates into CASWRKNTEAFF.